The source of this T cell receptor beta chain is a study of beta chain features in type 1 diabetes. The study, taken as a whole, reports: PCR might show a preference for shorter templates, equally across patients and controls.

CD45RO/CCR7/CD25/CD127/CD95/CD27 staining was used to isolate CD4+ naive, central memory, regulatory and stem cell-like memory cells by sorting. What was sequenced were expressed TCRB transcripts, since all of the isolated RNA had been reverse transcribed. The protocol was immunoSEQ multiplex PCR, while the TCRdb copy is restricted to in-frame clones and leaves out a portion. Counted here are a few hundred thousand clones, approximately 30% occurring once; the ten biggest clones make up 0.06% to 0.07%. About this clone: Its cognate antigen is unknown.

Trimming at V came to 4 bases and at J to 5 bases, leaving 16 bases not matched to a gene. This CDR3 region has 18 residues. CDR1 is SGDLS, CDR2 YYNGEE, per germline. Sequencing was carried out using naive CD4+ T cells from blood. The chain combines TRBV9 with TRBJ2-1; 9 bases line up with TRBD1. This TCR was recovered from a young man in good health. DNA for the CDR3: TGTGCCAGCAGCTCCTCTCCCCGGGACAGGGTACCGGACAATGAGCAGTTCTTC. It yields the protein CASSSSPRDRVPDNEQFF.